A single sample gave rise to the 4 T cell receptor beta chains below, sequenced in a study of blood T cells in healthy people across ages. The authors ran a second PCR of roughly 6 to 12 cycles using a sample-barcoded 5' primer and a J-beta primer mix. Each CDR3 protein gets one entry after TCRdb re-called the 5' RACE reads with MiXCR. The sample has hundreds of thousands of distinct CDR3 sequences, roughly 56% seen once. The sample comprised blood. These TCRs come from a middle-aged man in good health.

The gene calls are TRBV12-3 or TRBV12-4 and TRBJ2-5; either TRBD1 or TRBD2 may supply D (5 bases each). CDR3 length: 14 amino acids. V was pared by 5 bases and J by 3 bases, with 13 bases between. CDR3: CASSPIGAKETQYF. The CDR3 DNA reads TGTGCCAGCAGTCCCATCGGGGCGAAAGAGACCCAGTACTTC.

The rearrangement uses TRBV27 and TRBJ1-2; the match to TRBD1 covers 7 bases. Germline CDR1 MNHEY, CDR2 SMNVEV (reference sequence). Trimming removed 5 bases from V and 7 bases from J; junction bases left unmatched: 10. The CDR3 is made up of 14 amino acids. DNA for the CDR3: TGTGCCAGCAGTCGCGACAGGGCGGGTTTTGGCTACACCTTC. Translated: CASSRDRAGFGYTF.

The chain is built from TRBV6-2 or TRBV6-3 and TRBJ2-5; 8 bases map to TRBD2. CDR3 length equals 14 residues. V was pared by 5 bases and J by 5 bases, with 7 bases of the junction left unmatched. Germline CDR1 MNHEY, CDR2 SVGEGT. In DNA, the CDR3 is TGTGCCAGCAGTGGACTAGCCCGGTGGGAGACCCAGTACTTC. Amino acid sequence: CASSGLARWETQYF.

This clonotype was observed a handful of times. The chain recombines TRBV20-1 with TRBJ2-6; D ambiguous. CDR1 and CDR2 (germline): DFQATT, SNEGSKA (reference sequence). The CDR3 is 13 residues long. The germline V and J ends were trimmed by 3 bases and 2 bases, with 5 bases remaining between them. CDR3 nucleotide sequence: TGCAGTGCTAGCCCCCCTGGGGCCAACGTCCTGACTTTC. Its translation: CSASPPGANVLTF.